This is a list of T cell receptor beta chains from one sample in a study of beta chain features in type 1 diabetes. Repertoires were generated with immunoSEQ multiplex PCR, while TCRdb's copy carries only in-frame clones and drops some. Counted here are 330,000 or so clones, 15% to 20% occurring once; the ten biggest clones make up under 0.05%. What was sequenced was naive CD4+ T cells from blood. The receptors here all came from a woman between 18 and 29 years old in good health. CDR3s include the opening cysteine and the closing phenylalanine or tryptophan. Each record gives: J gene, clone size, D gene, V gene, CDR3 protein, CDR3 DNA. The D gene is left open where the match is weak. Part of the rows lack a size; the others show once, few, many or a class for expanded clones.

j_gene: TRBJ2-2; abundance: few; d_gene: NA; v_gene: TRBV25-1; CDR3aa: CASSATANTGELFF; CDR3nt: TGTGCCAGCAGTGCGACAGCCAACACCGGGGAGCTGTTTTTT
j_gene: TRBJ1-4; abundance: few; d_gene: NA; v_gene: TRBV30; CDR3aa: CAWSGTPNEKLFF; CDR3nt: TGTGCCTGGAGTGGGACACCAAATGAAAAACTGTTTTTT
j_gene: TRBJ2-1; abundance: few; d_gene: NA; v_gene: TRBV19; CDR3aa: CASSIVGQRNEQFF; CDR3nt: TGTGCCAGTAGTATAGTCGGACAGCGAAATGAGCAGTTCTTC
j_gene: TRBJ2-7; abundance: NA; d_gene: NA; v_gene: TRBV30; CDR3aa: CAWSVETGPRGEQYF; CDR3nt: TGTGCCTGGAGTGTAGAGACGGGCCCCCGGGGTGAGCAGTACTTC
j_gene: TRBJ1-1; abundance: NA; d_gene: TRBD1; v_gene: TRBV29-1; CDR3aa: CSPRTGGSNTEAFF; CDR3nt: TGCAGCCCAAGGACAGGGGGCTCGAACACTGAAGCTTTCTTT
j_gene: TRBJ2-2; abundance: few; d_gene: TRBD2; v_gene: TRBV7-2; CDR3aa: CASSLNAGGLGGELFF; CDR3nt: TGTGCCAGCAGCTTAAATGCGGGGGGCCTCGGCGGGGAGCTGTTTTTT
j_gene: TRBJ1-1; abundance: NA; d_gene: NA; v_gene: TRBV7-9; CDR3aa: CASSLGTGMNTEAFF; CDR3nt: TGTGCCAGCAGCTTAGGCACAGGGATGAACACTGAAGCTTTCTTT
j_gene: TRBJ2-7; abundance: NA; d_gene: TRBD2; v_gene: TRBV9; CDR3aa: CASSVSSGTGYEQYF; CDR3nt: TGTGCCAGCAGCGTCTCTAGCGGAACCGGCTACGAGCAGTACTTC
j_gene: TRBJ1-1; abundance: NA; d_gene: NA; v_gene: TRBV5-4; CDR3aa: CASSLNPGSYMATEAFF; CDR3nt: TGTGCCAGCAGCTTAAACCCAGGCTCCTATATGGCCACTGAAGCTTTCTTT
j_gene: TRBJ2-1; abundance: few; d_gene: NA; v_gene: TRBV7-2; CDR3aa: CASSRGADYNEQFF; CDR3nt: TGTGCCAGCAGCCGGGGAGCGGACTACAATGAGCAGTTCTTC
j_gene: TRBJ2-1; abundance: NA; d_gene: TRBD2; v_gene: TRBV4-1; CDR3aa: CASSQEPGLAGAYEQFF; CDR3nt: TGCGCCAGCAGCCAAGAGCCGGGACTAGCGGGAGCCTATGAGCAGTTCTTC
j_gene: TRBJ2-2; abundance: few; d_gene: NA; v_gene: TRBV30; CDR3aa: CAWRDGSYTGELFF; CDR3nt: TGTGCCTGGAGGGACGGGAGTTACACCGGGGAGCTGTTTTTT
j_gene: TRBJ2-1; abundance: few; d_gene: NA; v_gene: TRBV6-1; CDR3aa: CASSEAERNEQFF; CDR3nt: TGTGCCAGCAGTGAAGCTGAGCGCAATGAGCAGTTCTTC
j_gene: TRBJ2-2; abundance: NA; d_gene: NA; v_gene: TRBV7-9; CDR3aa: CASPRGTGQNTGELFF; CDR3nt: TGTGCCAGCCCGAGAGGAACAGGGCAGAACACCGGGGAGCTGTTTTTT
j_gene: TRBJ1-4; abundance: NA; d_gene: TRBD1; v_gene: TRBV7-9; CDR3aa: CASSLLGQGGEKLFF; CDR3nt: TGTGCCAGCAGCTTACTGGGGCAGGGGGGCGAAAAACTGTTTTTT
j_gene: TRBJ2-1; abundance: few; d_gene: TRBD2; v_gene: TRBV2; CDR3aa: CASSGTRGNYNEQFF; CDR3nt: TGTGCCAGCAGTGGGACTAGAGGTAACTACAATGAGCAGTTCTTC
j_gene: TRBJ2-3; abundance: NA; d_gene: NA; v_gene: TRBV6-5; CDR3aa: CASSYGAGGTDTQYF; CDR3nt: TGTGCCAGCAGTTACGGGGCAGGGGGCACAGATACGCAGTATTTT
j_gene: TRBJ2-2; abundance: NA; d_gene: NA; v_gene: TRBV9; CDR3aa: CASSVDPGNTGELFF; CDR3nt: TGTGCCAGCAGCGTAGACCCAGGGAACACCGGGGAGCTGTTTTTT
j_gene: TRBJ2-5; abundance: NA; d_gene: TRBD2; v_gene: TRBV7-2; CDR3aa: CASSLSSGGAQYF; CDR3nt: TGTGCCAGCAGCTTATCTAGCGGGGGGGCCCAGTACTTC
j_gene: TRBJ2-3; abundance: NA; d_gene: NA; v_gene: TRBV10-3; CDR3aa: CAISERRGRTDTQYF; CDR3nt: TGTGCCATCAGTGAGCGGCGGGGACGCACAGATACGCAGTATTTT
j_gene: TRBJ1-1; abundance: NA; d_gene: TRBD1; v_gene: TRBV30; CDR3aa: CAWNQGADTEAFF; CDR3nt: TGTGCCTGGAACCAGGGGGCGGACACTGAAGCTTTCTTT
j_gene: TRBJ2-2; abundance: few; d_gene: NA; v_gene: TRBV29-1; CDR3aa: CSAASENTGELFF; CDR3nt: TGCAGCGCCGCTAGCGAGAACACCGGGGAGCTGTTTTTT
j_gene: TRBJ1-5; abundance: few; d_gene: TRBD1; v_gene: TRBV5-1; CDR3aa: CASSLGQGTQPQHF; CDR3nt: TGCGCCAGCAGCTTAGGACAGGGGACTCAGCCCCAGCATTTT
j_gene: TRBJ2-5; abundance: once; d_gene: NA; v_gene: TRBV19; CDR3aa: CASSFLFQETQYF; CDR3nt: TGTGCCAGTAGTTTCCTGTTCCAAGAGACCCAGTACTTC
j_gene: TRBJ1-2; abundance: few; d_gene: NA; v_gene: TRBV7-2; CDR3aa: CASSPAGGRGYGYTF; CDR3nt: TGTGCCAGCAGCCCCGCCGGGGGACGAGGTTATGGCTACACCTTC
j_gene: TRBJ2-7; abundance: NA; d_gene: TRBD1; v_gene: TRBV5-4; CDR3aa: CASSLTGAGNEQYF; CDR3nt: TGTGCCAGCAGCTTAACAGGGGCTGGCAACGAGCAGTACTTC
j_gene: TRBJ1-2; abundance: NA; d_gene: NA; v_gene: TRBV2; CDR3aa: CASRNAGAVGYTF; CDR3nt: TGTGCCAGCAGGAATGCAGGAGCGGTTGGCTACACCTTC
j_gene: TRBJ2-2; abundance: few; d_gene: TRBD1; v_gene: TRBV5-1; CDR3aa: CASSVTGDTGELFF; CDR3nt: TGCGCCAGCAGCGTGACAGGGGACACCGGGGAGCTGTTTTTT
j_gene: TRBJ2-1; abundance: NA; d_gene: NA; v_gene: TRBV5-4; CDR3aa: CASRTDSNNEQFF; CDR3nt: TGTGCCAGCAGAACGGACAGTAACAATGAGCAGTTCTTC
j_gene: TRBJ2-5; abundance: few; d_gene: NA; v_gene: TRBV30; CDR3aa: CAWSVLGPETQYF; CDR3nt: TGTGCCTGGAGTGTACTAGGTCCAGAGACCCAGTACTTC
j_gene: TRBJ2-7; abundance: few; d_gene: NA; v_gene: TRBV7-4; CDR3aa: CASSRGEQYF; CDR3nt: TGTGCCAGCAGCCGGGGCGAGCAGTACTTC
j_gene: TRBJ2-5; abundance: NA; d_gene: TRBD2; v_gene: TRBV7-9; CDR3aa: CASSLLAGGETQYF; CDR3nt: TGTGCCAGCAGCTTATTAGCGGGAGGAGAGACCCAGTACTTC
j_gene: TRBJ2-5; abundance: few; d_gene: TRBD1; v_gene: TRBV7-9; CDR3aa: CASSPQGVGETQYF; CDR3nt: TGTGCCAGCAGCCCCCAGGGGGTTGGGGAGACCCAGTACTTC
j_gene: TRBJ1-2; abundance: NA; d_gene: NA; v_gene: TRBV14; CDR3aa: CASSQVPGANYGYTF; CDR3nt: TGTGCCAGCAGCCAAGTTCCAGGGGCTAACTATGGCTACACCTTC
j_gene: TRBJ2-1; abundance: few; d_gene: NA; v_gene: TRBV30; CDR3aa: CAWSGLGAFNEQFF; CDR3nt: TGTGCCTGGAGTGGACTAGGGGCTTTCAATGAGCAGTTCTTC
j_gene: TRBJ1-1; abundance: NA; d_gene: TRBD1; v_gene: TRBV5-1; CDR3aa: CASGTGARNTEAFF; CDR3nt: TGCGCCAGCGGGACAGGGGCGCGGAACACTGAAGCTTTCTTT
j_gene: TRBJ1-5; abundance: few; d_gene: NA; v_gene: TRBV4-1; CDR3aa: CASSQVEGGNQPQHF; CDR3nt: TGCGCCAGCAGCCAAGTAGAAGGGGGAAATCAGCCCCAGCATTTT
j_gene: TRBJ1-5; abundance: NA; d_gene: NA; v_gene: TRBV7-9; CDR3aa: CASSLNNQPQHF; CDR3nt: TGTGCCAGCAGCCTTAACAATCAGCCCCAGCATTTT
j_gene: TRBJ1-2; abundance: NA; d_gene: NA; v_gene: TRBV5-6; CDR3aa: CASSLGDTLYGYTF; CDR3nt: TGTGCCAGCAGCTTGGGGGACACCTTGTATGGCTACACCTTC
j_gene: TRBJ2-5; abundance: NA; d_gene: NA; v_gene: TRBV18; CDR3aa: CASSPRGGETQYF; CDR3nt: TGTGCCAGCTCACCACGAGGCGGAGAGACCCAGTACTTC
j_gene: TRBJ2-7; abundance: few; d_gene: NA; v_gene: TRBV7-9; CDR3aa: CASSVGTSYEQYF; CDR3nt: TGTGCCAGCAGCGTCGGGACTTCCTACGAGCAGTACTTC
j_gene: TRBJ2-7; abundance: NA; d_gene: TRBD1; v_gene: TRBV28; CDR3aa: CATTDRALSYEQYF; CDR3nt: TGTGCCACCACAGACAGGGCCCTCTCCTACGAGCAGTACTTC
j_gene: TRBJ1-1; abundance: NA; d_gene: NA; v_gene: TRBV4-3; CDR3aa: CASSQVIEFTEAFF; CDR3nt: TGCGCCAGCAGCCAAGTAATAGAGTTCACTGAAGCTTTCTTT
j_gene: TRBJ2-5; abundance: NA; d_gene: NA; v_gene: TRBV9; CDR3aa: CASSVGAPRGQETQYF; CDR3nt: TGTGCCAGCAGCGTAGGAGCTCCAAGGGGGCAAGAGACCCAGTACTTC
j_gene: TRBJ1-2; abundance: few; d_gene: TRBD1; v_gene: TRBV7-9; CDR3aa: CASSLIGVQGFNYGYTF; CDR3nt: TGTGCCAGCAGCTTAATAGGGGTACAGGGGTTTAACTATGGCTACACCTTC
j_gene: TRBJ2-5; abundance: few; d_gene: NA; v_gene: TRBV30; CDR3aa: CAWRVSGAETQYF; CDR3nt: TGTGCCTGGAGGGTTAGCGGCGCAGAGACCCAGTACTTC
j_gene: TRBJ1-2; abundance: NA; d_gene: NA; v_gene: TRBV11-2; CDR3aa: CASSLLPGHSYGYTF; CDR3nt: TGTGCCAGCAGCTTACTTCCGGGACACTCCTATGGCTACACCTTC
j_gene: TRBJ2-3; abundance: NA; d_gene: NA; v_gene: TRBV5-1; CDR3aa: CASSRGGTDTQYF; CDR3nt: TGCGCCAGCAGCCGGGGAGGCACAGATACGCAGTATTTT
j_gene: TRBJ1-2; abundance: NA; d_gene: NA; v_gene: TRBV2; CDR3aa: CASSERESNYGYTF; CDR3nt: TGTGCCAGCAGTGAACGGGAGTCTAACTATGGCTACACCTTC
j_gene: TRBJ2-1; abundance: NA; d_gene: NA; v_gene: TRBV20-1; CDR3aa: CSASRNEQFF; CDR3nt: TGCAGTGCTAGCAGGAACGAGCAGTTCTTC
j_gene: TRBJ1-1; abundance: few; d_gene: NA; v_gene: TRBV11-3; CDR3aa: CASSSRTDWNTEAFF; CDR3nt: TGTGCCAGCAGCTCCCGGACAGATTGGAACACTGAAGCTTTCTTT
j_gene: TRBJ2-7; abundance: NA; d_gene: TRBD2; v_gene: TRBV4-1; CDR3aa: CASSPRTSGYEQYF; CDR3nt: TGCGCCAGCAGCCCCAGGACTAGCGGCTACGAGCAGTACTTC
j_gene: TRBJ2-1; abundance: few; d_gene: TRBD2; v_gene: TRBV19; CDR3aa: CASSTGTSVYNEQFF; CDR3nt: TGTGCCAGTAGCACCGGGACTAGCGTATACAATGAGCAGTTCTTC
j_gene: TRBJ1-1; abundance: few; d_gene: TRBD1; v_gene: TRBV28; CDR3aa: CASSLGTEPEAFF; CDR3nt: TGTGCCAGCAGTTTGGGGACAGAGCCTGAAGCTTTCTTT
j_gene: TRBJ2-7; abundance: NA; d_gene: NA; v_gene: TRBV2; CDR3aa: CASSEQGPYEQYF; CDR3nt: TGTGCCAGCAGTGAACAGGGTCCCTACGAGCAGTACTTC
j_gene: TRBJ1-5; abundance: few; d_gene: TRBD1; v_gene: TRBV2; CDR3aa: CASSGQGDQPQHF; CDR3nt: TGTGCCAGCAGTGGACAGGGGGACCAGCCCCAGCATTTT
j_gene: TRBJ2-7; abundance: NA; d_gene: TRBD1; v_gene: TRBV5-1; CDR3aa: CASSLAGGRYEQYF; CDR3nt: TGCGCCAGCAGCTTGGCAGGGGGCAGATACGAGCAGTACTTC